The clone carrying this T cell receptor (beta chain) was seen many times. Its antigen is still unknown. The data were taken from a study of T cells after yellow fever vaccination. Study-level findings and limits: Booster sampling recovered most clones from primary vaccination (96% CD4, approximately 88% CD8).

Template switching by 5'RACE produced TCR cDNA, adding a universal primer site and UMIs. Using its own MiXCR run on the 5' RACE reads, TCRdb lists one record per CDR3 protein. The sample lists about 320,000 distinct CDR3 sequences; around 4.5% were seen once. V was cut by 1 base and J by 0 bases, with 9 bases left in between. Germline V gene data show CDR1 as LGHNA and CDR2 as YSLEER. The CDR3 has 15 residues. The chain employs TRBV4-3 and TRBJ1-1; TRBD1 is a possible D gene (5 bases). The TCR was taken from a man younger than 30 who received the YFV17D yellow fever vaccine. The sample here was PBMCs, taken 15 days after the yellow fever booster vaccination. CDR3 in DNA: TGCGCCAGCAGCCAAGGACCGGGGCTGAACACTGAAGCTTTCTTT. This sequence encodes CASSQGPGLNTEAFF.